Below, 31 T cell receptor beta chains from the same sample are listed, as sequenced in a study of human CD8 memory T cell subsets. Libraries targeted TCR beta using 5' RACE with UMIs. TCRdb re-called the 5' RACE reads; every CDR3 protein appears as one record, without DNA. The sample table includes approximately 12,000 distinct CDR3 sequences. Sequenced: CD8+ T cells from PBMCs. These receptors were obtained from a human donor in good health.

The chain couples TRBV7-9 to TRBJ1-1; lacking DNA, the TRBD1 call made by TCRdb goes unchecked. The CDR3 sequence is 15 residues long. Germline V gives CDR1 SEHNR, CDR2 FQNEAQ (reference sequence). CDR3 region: CASSHRVSMNTEAFF.

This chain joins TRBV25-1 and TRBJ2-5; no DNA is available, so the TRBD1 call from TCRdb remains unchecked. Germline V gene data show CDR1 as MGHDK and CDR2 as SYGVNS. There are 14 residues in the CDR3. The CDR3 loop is CASSDAGGSETQYF.

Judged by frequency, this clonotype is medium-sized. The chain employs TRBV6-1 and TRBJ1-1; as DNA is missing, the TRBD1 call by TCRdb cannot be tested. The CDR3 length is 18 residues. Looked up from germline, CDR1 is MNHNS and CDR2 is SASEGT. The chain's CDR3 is CASSEAPPGTGSWAEAFF.

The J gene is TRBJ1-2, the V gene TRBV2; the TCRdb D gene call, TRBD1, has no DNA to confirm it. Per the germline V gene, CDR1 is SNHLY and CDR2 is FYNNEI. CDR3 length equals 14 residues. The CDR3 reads CASSRSQEAVGYTF.

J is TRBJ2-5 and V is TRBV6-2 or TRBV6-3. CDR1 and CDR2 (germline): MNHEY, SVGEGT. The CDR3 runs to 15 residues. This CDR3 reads CASSYSIAAEETQYF.

The CDR3 region is CASSSGQGEYEQYF. The chain recombines TRBV28 with TRBJ2-7; lacking DNA, the TRBD1 call made by TCRdb goes unchecked. Germline assignment: CDR1 MDHEN and CDR2 SYDVKM. This CDR3 is built from 14 residues.

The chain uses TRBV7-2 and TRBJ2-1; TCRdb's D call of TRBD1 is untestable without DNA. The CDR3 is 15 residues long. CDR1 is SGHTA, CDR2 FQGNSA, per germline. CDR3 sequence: CASSPWGDIYNEQFF.

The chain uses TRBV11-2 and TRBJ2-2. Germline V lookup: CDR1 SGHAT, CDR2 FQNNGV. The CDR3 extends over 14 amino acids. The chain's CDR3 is CASRRPRGTGELFF.

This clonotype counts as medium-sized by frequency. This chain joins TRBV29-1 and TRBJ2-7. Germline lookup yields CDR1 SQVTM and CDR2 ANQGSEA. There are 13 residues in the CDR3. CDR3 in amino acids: CSVVVLGASEQYF.

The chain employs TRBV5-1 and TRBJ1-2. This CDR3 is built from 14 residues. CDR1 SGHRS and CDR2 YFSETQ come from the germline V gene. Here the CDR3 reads CASSLDPDNYGYTF.

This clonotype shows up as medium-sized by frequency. Here the CDR3 reads CASSYLTDTQYF. The J gene is TRBJ2-3, the V gene TRBV6-6. This CDR3 region has 12 residues. The germline gives CDR1 MNHNY, CDR2 SVGAGI (reference sequence).

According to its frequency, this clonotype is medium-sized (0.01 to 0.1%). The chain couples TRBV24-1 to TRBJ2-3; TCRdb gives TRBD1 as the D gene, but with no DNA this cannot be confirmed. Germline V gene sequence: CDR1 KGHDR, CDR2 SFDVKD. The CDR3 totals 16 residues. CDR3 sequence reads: CATSDLDRGHADTQYF.

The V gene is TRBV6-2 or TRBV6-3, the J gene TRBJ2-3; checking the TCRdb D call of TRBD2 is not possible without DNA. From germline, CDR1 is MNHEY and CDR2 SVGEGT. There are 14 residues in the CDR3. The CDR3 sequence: CASSSSGGTDTQYF.

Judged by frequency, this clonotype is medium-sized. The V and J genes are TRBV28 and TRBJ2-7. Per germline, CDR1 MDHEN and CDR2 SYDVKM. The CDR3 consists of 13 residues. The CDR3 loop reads CASSPIAGYEQYF.

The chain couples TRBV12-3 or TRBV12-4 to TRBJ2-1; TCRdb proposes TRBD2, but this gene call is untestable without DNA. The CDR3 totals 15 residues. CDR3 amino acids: CASSSLAGSYNEQFF.

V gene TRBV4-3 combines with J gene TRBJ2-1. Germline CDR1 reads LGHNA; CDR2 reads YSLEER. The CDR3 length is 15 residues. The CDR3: CASSQSMAPYNEQFF.

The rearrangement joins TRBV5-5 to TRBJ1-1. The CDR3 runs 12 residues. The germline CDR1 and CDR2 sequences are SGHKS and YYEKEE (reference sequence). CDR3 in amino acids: CASSLMSTEAFF.

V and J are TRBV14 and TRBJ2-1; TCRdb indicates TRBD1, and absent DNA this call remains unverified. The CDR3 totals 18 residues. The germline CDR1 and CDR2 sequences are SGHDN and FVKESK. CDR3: CASSQTWAQGASYNEQFF.

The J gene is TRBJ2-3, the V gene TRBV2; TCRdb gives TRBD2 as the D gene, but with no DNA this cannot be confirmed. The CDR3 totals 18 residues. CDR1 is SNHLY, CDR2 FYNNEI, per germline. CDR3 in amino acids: CASSDPGLALTSTDTQYF.

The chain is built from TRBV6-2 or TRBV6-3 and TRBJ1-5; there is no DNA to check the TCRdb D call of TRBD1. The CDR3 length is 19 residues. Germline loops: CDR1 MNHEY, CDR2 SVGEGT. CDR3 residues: CASSYWLGQGTYSNQPQHF.

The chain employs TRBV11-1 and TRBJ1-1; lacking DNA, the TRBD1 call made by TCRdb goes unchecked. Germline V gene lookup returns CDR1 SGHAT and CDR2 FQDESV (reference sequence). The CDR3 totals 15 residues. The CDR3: CASSFGTGGNTEAFF. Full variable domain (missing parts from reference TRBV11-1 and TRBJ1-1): EAEVAQSPRYKITEKSQAVAFWCDPISGHATLYWYRQILGQGPELLVQFQDESVVDDSQLPKDRFSAERLKGVDSTLKIQPAELGDSAMYLCASSFGTGGNTEAFFGQGTRLTVV.

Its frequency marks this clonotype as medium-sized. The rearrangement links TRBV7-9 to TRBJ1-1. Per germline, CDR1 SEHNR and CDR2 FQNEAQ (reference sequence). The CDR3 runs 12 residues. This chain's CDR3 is CASSLVSTEAFF.

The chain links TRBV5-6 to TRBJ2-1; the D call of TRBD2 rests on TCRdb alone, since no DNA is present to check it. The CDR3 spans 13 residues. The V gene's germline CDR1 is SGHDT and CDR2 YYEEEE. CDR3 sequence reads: CASSRWTSGKQFF.

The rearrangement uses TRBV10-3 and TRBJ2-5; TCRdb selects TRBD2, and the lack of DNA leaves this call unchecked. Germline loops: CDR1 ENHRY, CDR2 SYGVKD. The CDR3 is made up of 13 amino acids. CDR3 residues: CAASGGGLETQYF.

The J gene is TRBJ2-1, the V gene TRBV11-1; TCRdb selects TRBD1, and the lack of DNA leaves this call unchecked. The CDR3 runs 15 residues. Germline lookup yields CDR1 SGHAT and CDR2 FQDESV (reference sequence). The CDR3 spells CASSLAQGPYNEQFF.

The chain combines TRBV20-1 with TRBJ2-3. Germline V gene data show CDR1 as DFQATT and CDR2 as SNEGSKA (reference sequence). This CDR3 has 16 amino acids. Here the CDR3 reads CSARDWRATSTDTQYF.

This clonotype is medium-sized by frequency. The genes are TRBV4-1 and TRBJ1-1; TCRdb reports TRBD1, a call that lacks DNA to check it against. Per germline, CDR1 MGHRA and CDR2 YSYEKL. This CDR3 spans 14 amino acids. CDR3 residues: CASSGTGSGDEAFF.

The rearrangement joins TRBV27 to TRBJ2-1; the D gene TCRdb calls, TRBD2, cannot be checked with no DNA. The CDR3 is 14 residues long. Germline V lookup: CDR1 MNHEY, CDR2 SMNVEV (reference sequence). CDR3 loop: CASRPSGMVNEQFF.

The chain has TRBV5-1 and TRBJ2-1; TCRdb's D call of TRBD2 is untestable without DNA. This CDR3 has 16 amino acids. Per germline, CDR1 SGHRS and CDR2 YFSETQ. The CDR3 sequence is CASSWGRLAGEGEQFF.

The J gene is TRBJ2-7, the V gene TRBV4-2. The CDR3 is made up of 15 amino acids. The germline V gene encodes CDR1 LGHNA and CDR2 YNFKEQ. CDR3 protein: CASSQVFDLQYEQYF.

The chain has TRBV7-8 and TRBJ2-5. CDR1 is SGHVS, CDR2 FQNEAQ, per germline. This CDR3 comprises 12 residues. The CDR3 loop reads CASSLGFETQYF.